In this sample, the clone carrying this T cell receptor (beta chain) turned up once. The data were taken from a study of blood T cells in healthy people across ages. The CDR3 is 12 residues long. A second PCR, run for roughly 7 to 11 cycles, used a sample-barcoded 5' primer plus a J-beta primer mix. In TCRdb, the 5' RACE reads were re-called with MiXCR into one record per CDR3 protein. The sample includes over a million distinct CDR3 sequences, approximately 40% of them seen just once. The sample taken for sequencing was blood. This sequence joins TRBV21-1 and TRBJ1-1; the table gives TRBD1 as D, unverified against the DNA. TRBV21-1 is recorded as a pseudogene. The receptor was isolated from a woman younger than 35 in good health. DNA for the CDR3: TGTGCCAGCCATGAAAATAGGGGTTTTGCTTTCTTT. This translates into CASHENRGFAFF.